The sequence of this T cell receptor beta chain was determined in a study of blood T cell repertoires in COVID-19. In the study overall: COVID-19 samples from acute and convalescent phases originated in the United States, Italy and Spain. The cDNA or gDNA used as material had been derived from T cells, B-cell-depleted T cells, or PBMCs.

In the original workflow: Amplification of reference gene primers was used by the study to estimate nucleated cell counts. Assay used: immunoSEQ multiplex PCR; TCRdb lists only in-frame clones, some missing. V and J calls and clone size come straight from that table; D and trimming were deduced from the DNA. The table has approximately 46,000 clones, more than 75% seen once. The junction had 10 bases not matched to a gene; V was cut back by 4 bases and J by 10 bases. The V gene's germline CDR1 is KGHSH and CDR2 LQKENI. CDR3 length: 14 amino acids. The clonotype comes from a human donor in a cohort sampled during active COVID-19. Material for sequencing was peripheral blood. This chain joins TRBV18 and TRBJ1-1; TRBD1 agrees at 9 bases. The CDR3 bases are TGTGCCAGCTCACGAATAGGGGACAGGGCGGCAGCTTTCTTT. Translating gives CASSRIGDRAAAFF.